A single T cell receptor beta chain is shown here with its context. The antigen is unknown. The data derive from a study of T cell repertoires in ileal Crohn's disease. Study-level background: M6 samples are neoterminal ileum biopsies from postoperative colonoscopy.

Time point given: neoterminal ileum biopsy at postoperative endoscopy, about 6 months after surgery. Included were adult ileal or ileocolonic Crohn's patients indicated for ileocolonic resection. Germline V gives CDR1 SGHRS, CDR2 YFSETQ. V lost 5 bases, J lost 1 base, and 6 bases lay in between. CDR3 length: 13 residues. The data were produced by immunoSEQ multiplex PCR, yet TCRdb's version contains in-frame clones alone and is incomplete. The table records approximately 10,000 clones, just under 75% of them present only once. Regarding the study as a whole: High-frequency clones were more common in sorted CD8 than CD4 cells. Postoperative endoscopy occurred within one year, median around 7.5 months.

This sequence originates from an adult with Crohn's disease. V gene TRBV5-1 combines with J gene TRBJ2-2; D is possibly TRBD1 (6 bases). Material for sequencing was ileal tissue. The CDR3 loop is CASRGGNTGELFF. The CDR3 DNA sequence: TGCGCCAGCAGAGGGGGGAACACCGGGGAGCTGTTTTTT.